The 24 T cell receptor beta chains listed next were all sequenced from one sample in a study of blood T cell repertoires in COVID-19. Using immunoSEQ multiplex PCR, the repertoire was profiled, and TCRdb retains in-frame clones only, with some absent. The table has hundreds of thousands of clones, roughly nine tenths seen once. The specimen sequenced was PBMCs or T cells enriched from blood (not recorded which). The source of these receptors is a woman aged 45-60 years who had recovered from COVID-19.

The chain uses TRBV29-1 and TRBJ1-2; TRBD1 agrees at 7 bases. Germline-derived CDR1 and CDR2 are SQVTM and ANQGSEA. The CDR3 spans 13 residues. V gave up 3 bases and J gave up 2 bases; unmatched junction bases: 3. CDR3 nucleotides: TGCAGCGTTGATGAGGGACAGAACTATGGCTACACCTTC. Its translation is CSVDEGQNYGYTF.

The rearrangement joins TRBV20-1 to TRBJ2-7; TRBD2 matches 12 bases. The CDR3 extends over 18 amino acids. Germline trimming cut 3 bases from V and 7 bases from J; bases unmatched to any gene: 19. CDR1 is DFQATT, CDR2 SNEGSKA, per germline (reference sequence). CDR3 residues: CSASRTSGETAVSLEQYF. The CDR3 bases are TGCAGTGCTAGTAGGACTAGCGGGGAGACCGCCGTCTCGCTGGAGCAGTACTTC.

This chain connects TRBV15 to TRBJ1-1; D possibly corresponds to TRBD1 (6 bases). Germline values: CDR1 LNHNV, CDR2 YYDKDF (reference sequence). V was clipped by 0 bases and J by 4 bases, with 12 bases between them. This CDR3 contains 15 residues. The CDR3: CATSRDQGRGTEAFF. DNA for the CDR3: TGTGCCACCAGCAGAGATCAGGGGCGCGGCACTGAAGCTTTCTTT. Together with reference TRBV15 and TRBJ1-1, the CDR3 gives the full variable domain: DAMVIQNPRYQVTQFGKPVTLSCSQTLNHNVMYWYQQKSSQAPKLLFHYYDKDFNNEADTPDNFQSRRPNTSFCFLDIRSPGLGDTAMYLCATSRDQGRGTEAFFGQGTRLTVV.

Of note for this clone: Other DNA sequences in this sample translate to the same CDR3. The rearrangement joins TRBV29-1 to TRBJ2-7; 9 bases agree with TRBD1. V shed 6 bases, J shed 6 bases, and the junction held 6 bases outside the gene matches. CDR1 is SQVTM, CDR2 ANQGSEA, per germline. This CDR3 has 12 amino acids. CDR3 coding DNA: TGCAGCGTGGGGGACAGGGTGGGCGAGCAGTACTTC. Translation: CSVGDRVGEQYF.

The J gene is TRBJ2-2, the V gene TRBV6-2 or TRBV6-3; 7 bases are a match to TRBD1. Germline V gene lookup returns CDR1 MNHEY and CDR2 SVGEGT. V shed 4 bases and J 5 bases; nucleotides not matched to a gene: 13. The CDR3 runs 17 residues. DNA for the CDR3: TGTGCCAGCAGTTTAAGGCCCCGACAGGGTAATACCGGGGAGCTGTTTTTT. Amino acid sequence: CASSLRPRQGNTGELFF.

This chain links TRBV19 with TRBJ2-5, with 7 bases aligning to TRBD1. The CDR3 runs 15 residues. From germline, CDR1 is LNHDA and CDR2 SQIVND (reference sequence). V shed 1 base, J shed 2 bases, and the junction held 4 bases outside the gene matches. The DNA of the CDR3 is TGTGCCAGTAGTATAGGACCAGGGGGACAAGAGACCCAGTACTTC. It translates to CASSIGPGGQETQYF. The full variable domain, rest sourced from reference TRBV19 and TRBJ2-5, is DGGITQSPKYLFRKEGQNVTLSCEQNLNHDAMYWYRQDPGQGLRLIYYSQIVNDFQKGDIAEGYSVSREKKESFPLTVTSAQKNPTAFYLCASSIGPGGQETQYFGPGTRLLVL.

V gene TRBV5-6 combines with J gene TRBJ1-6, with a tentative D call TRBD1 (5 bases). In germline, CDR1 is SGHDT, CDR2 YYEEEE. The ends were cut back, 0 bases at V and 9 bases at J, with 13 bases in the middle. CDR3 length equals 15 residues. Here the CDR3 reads CASSLVRGVVSPLHF. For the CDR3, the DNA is TGTGCCAGCAGCTTGGTCCGGGGGGTCGTTTCACCCCTCCACTTT.

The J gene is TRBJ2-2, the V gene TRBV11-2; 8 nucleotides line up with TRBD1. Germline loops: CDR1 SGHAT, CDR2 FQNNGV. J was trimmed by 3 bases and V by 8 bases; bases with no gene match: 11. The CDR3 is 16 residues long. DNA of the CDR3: TGTGCCAGCGCCCTTTCGGGACAGGTTTACACCGGGGAGCTGTTTTTT. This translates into CASALSGQVYTGELFF.

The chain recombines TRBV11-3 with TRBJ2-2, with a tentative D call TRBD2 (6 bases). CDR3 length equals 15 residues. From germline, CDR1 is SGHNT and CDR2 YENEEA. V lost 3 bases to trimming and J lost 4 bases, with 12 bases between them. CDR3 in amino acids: CASSFRGDTTGELFF. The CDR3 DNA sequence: TGTGCCAGCAGCTTTCGCGGGGATACCACCGGGGAGCTGTTTTTT.

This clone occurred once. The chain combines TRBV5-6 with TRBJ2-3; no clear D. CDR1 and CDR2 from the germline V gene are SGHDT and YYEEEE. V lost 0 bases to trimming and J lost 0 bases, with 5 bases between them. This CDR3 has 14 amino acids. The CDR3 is CASSLAKSTDTQYF. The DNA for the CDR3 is TGTGCCAGCAGCTTGGCCAAAAGCACAGATACGCAGTATTTT.

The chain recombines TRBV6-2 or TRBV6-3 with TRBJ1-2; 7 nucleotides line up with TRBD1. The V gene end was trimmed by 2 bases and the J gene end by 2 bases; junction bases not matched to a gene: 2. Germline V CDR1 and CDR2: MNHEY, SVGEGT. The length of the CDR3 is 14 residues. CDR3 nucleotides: TGTGCCAGCAGTTACGGGACAGTCAACTATGGCTACACCTTC. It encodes CASSYGTVNYGYTF.

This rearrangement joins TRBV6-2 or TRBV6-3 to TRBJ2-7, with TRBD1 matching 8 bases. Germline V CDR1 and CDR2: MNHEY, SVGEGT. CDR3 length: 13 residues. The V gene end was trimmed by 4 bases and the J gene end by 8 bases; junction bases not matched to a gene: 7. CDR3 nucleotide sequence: TGTGCCAGCAGTTCCCGACAGGGGAATAAGCAGTACTTC. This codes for CASSSRQGNKQYF.

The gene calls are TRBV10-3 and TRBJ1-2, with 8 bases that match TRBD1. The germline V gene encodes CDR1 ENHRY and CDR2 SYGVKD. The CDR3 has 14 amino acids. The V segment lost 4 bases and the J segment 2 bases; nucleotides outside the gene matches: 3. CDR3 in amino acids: CAISVNRGNYGYTF. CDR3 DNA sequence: TGTGCCATCAGTGTGAACAGGGGGAACTATGGCTACACCTTC.

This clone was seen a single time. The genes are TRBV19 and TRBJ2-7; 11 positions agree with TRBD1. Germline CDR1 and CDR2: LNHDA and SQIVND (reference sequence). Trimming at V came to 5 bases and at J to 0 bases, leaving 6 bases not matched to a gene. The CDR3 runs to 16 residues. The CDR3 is CASSPYGTGGSYEQYF. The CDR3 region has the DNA TGTGCCAGTAGTCCTTACGGGACAGGGGGCTCCTACGAGCAGTACTTC.

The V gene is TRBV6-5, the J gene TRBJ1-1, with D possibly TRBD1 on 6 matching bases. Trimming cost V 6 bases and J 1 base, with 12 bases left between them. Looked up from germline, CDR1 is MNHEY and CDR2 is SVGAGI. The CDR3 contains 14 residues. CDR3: CASRRDNSNTEAFF. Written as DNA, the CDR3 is TGTGCCAGCAGAAGGGACAACTCGAACACTGAAGCTTTCTTT.

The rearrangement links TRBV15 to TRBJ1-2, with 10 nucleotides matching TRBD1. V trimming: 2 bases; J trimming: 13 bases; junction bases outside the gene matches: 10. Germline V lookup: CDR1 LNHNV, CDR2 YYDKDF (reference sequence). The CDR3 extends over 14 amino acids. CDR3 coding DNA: TGTGCCACCAGCAGATCGGACAGGGGGACGACGAGCACCTTC. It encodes CATSRSDRGTTSTF.

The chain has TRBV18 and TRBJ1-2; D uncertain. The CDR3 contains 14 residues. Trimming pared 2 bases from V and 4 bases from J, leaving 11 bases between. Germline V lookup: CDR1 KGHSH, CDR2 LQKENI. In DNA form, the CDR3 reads TGTGCCAGCTCACCAACTCAACAGCTCTATGGCTACACCTTC. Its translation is CASSPTQQLYGYTF.

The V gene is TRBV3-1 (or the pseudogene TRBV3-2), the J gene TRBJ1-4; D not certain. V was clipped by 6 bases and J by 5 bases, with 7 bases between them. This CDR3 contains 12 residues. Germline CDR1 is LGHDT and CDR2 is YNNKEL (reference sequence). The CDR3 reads CASSLQNEKLFF. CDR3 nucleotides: TGTGCCAGCAGTTTACAGAATGAAAAACTGTTTTTT.

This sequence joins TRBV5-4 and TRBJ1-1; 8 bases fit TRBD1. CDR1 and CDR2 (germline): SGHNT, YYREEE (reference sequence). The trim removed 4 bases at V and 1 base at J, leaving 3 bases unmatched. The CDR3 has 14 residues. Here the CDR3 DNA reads TGTGCCAGCAGCCCGGGACAGGCGAACACTGAAGCTTTCTTT. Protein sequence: CASSPGQANTEAFF.

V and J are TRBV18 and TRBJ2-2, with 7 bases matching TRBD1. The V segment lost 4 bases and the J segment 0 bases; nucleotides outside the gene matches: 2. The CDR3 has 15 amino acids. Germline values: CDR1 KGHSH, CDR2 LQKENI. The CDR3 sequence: CASSLGQPNTGELFF. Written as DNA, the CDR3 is TGTGCCAGCTCACTGGGACAGCCGAACACCGGGGAGCTGTTTTTT.

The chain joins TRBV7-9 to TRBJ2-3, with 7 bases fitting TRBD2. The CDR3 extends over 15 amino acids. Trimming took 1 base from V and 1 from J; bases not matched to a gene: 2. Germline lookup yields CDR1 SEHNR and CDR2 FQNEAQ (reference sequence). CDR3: CASSLGSGGTDTQYF. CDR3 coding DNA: TGTGCCAGCAGCTTAGGGAGCGGGGGCACAGATACGCAGTATTTT. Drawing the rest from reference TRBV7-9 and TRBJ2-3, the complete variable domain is DTGVSQNPRHKITKRGQNVTFRCDPISEHNRLYWYRQTLGQGPEFLTYFQNEAQLEKSRLLSDRFSAERPKGSFSTLEIQRTEQGDSAMYLCASSLGSGGTDTQYFGPGTRLTVL.

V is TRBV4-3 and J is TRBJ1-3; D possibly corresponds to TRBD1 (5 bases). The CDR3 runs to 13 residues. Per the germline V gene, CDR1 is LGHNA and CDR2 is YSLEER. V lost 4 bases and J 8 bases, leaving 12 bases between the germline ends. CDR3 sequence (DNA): TGCGCCAGCAGCCTCAGTCGGGGGGACACCATATATTTT. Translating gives CASSLSRGDTIYF.

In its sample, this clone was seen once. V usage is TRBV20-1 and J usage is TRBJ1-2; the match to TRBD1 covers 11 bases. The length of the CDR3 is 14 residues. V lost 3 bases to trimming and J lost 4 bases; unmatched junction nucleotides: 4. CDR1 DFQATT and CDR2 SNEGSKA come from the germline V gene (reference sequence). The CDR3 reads CSASGTGGSYGYTF. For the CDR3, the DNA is TGCAGTGCTAGTGGGACAGGGGGGAGCTATGGCTACACCTTC.

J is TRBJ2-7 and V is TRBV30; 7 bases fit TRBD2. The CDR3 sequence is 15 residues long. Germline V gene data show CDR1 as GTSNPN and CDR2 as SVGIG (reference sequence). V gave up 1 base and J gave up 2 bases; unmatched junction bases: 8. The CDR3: CAWSGAGLSPYEQYF. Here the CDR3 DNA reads TGTGCCTGGAGTGGAGCGGGATTAAGCCCCTACGAGCAGTACTTC.